This TCR beta chain comes out of a study of response to subunit inactivated influenza vaccine. Study-wide findings and caveats: After each seasonal influenza vaccination, few new T cells are recruited, the authors suggested.

TCRdb fed the RT-PCR reads into MiXCR, producing one record per CDR3 protein. Found here are about 190,000 distinct CDR3 sequences, 13% to 15% of them singletons; the top ten hold about 26%. This clonotype was counted many times. Its specificity is not known. Trimming took off 1 base at V and 1 base at J, with 4 bases between the two ends. In germline, CDR1 is KGHDR, CDR2 SFDVKD. This CDR3 contains 14 residues. The sequenced sample was CD8+ T cells sorted from PBMCs, obtained less than 6 days after vaccination. The gene calls are TRBV24-1 and TRBJ1-5; D unresolved. The receptor was isolated from a man aged 50 to 60 who received an inactivated influenza vaccine. CDR3 in amino acids: CATSDFSSNQPQHF. DNA for the CDR3: TGTGCCACCAGTGATTTTTCCAGCAATCAGCCCCAGCATTTT.